This record looks at one TCR beta chain sequence and its context. The antigen remains undetermined. PCR was performed using 60 Vbeta and 13 Jbeta primers. Repertoires were generated with immunoSEQ multiplex PCR, while TCRdb's copy carries only in-frame clones and drops some. The sample yields tens of thousands of clones, of which the top ten take up 1.7%. This record belongs to a study of cytomegalovirus exposure and HLA in healthy donors. Study-wide points: Prediction of most subjects' HLA-A and HLA-B alleles by TCR beta sequences was reportedly accurate. Analyzed later, association rates of TCRs varied across HLA loci, with DRB1 most and HLA-C fewest. Donors were assumed by presence/absence analyses to have roughly uniform sequencing depth. The authors considered a cluster of highly shared sequence variants likely to be a sequencing artifact.

Germline assignment: CDR1 MNHEY and CDR2 SMNVEV (reference sequence). V was pared by 3 bases and J by 2 bases, with 1 base of the junction left unmatched. The CDR3 consists of 15 residues. The sample taken for sequencing was PBMCs. The TCR comes from a woman aged 30 to 39 in good health and CMV-seronegative. V usage is TRBV27 and J usage is TRBJ2-3; 11 positions match TRBD2. This CDR3 reads CASSFSGRATDTQYF. The CDR3 DNA reads as TGTGCCAGCAGTTTTAGCGGGAGGGCCACAGATACGCAGTATTTT.